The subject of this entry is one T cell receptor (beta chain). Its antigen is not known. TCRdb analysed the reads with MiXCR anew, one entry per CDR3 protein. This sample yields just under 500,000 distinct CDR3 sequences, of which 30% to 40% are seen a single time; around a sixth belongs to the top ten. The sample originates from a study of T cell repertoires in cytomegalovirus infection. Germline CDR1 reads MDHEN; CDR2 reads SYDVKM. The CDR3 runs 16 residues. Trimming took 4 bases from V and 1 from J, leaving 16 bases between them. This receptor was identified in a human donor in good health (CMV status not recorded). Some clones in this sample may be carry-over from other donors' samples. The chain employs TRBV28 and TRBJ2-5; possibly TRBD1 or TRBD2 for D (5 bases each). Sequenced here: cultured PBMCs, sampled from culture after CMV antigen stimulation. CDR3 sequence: CASSSPEGTGQETQYF. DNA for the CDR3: TGTGCCAGCAGTTCACCCGAGGGGACCGGCCAAGAGACCCAGTACTTC.